This is a list of T cell receptor beta chains from one sample in a study of response to subunit inactivated influenza vaccine. TCRdb used MiXCR to reprocess the RT-PCR reads, holding one entry per CDR3 protein. This repertoire shows 630,000 or so distinct CDR3 sequences, 15% to 19% found once; its top ten account for roughly 10%. The specimen comprised PBMCs from blood, sampled 11 to 12 days after vaccination. The receptors come from a man aged 45-65 years who received an inactivated influenza vaccine. The CDR3 runs from the conserved cysteine through the conserved F or W. The order of the fields is V gene, J gene, CDR3 protein.

V gene: TRBV6-5; J gene: TRBJ2-1; CDR3 protein: CASSYGGSVREQFF
V gene: TRBV19; J gene: TRBJ2-3; CDR3 protein: CASSIQASGARDTQYF
V gene: TRBV24-1; J gene: TRBJ2-4; CDR3 protein: CATSDPGQGVENIQYF
V gene: TRBV12-3/TRBV12-4; J gene: TRBJ2-1; CDR3 protein: CASSPLRGQNNNEQFF
V gene: TRBV7-9; J gene: TRBJ2-3; CDR3 protein: CASSLGPSSTDTQYF
V gene: TRBV20-1; J gene: TRBJ1-5; CDR3 protein: CSAKGQMGNQPQHF
V gene: TRBV6-1; J gene: TRBJ2-2; CDR3 protein: CASSPRTARTGELFF
V gene: TRBV6-2/TRBV6-3; J gene: TRBJ2-2; CDR3 protein: CASSQRQGDTGELFF
V gene: TRBV21-1; J gene: TRBJ2-1; CDR3 protein: CASSKLLAGVICEQFF
V gene: TRBV6-2/TRBV6-3; J gene: TRBJ2-3; CDR3 protein: CASSSPSSGKVDTQYF
V gene: TRBV9; J gene: TRBJ2-3; CDR3 protein: CASSGPGLHTDTQYF